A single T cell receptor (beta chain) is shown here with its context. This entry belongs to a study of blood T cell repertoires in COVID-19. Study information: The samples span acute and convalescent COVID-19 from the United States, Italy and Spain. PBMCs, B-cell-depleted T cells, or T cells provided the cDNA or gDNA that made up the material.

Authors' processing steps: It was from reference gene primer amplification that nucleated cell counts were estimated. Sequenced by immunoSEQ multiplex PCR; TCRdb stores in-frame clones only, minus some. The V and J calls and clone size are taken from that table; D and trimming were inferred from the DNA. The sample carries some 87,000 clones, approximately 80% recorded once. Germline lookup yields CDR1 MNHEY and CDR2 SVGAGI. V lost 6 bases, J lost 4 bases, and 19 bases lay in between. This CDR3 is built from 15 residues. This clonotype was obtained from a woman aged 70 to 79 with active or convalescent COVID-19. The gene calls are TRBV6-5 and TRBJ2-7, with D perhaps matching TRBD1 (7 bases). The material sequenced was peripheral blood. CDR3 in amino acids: CASSQGGTDLYEQYF. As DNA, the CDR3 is TGTGCCAGCAGCCAAGGGGGGACAGACCTATACGAGCAGTACTTC.